This entry describes one T cell receptor (beta chain). CDR1 SGHRS and CDR2 YFSETQ come from the germline V gene. This CDR3 comprises 11 residues. The V and J ends lost 6 bases and 5 bases respectively, with 9 bases between them. These data belong to a study of beta chain features in type 1 diabetes. In the study overall: When patients were set against healthy donors, age, gender and cell yields were similar.

The study reverse transcribed the entire isolated RNA, so it sequenced expressed TCRB transcripts. Libraries were prepared by immunoSEQ multiplex PCR; TCRdb keeps only in-frame clonotypes and omits some of them. Of approximately 330,000 clones in the sample, about 10% were seen once. A sort by CD45RO/CCR7/CD25/CD127/CD95/CD27 yielded CD4+ naive, central memory, regulatory and stem cell-like memory cells. The rearrangement uses TRBV5-1 and TRBJ2-7; a weak D match, TRBD1 (5 bases). This TCR derives from a woman aged 25 to 39 in good health. The material sequenced was naive CD4+ T cells from blood. The CDR3 sequence: CASTQGHEQYF. CDR3 DNA sequence: TGCGCCAGCACCCAGGGCCACGAGCAGTACTTC.